The 12 T cell receptor beta chains listed next were all sequenced from one sample in a study of cytomegalovirus exposure and HLA in healthy donors. Assay used: immunoSEQ multiplex PCR; TCRdb lists only in-frame clones, some missing. The sample has 120,000 or so clones; roughly 90% are singletons. The sequenced sample consisted of PBMCs. The receptors were gathered from a young woman in good health and CMV-seropositive.

The chain links TRBV18 to TRBJ2-7, with 8 positions matching TRBD2. Germline V gene sequence: CDR1 KGHSH, CDR2 LQKENI. The CDR3 has 13 amino acids. J lost 3 bases, V lost 5 bases, and 3 bases had no gene match. CDR3 in amino acids: CASSVTSGYEQYF. In DNA form, the CDR3 reads TGTGCCAGCTCAGTTACTAGCGGCTACGAGCAGTACTTC. The variable domain in full, completed from reference TRBV18 and TRBJ2-7, reads NAGVMQNPRHLVRRRGQEARLRCSPMKGHSHVYWYRQLPEEGLKFMVYLQKENIIDESGMPKERFSAEFPKEGPSILRIQQVVRGDSAAYFCASSVTSGYEQYFGPGTRLTVT.

This clone was counted once. The V call is TRBV15, the J call TRBJ1-1; TRBD1 matches 7 bases. CDR1 and CDR2 (germline): LNHNV, YYDKDF (reference sequence). The CDR3 is 15 amino acids. V shed 9 bases and J 0 bases; nucleotides not matched to a gene: 10. CDR3 protein: CATLQGRTVNTEAFF. CDR3 bases: TGTGCCACATTACAGGGGCGCACTGTGAACACTGAAGCTTTCTTT.

This chain uses TRBV10-2 with TRBJ2-2; the match to TRBD2 covers 11 bases. Germline CDR1 WSHSY, CDR2 SAAADI. V was pared by 7 bases and J by 1 base, with 5 bases of the junction left unmatched. This CDR3 region has 16 residues. The CDR3 bases are TGCGCCAGCAAGAGTAGCGGGAGGGTGAACACCGGGGAGCTGTTTTTT. Translating gives CASKSSGRVNTGELFF.

The rearrangement links TRBV28 to TRBJ2-7; 9 bases map to TRBD2. The germline V gene encodes CDR1 MDHEN and CDR2 SYDVKM. This CDR3 has 16 amino acids. V lost 5 bases and J lost 0; bases outside the gene matches: 8. The CDR3 DNA follows: TGTGCCAGCAGTGGGGTCGGCGGGAGGGTCTCCTACGAGCAGTACTTC. It is translated as CASSGVGGRVSYEQYF.

V is TRBV6-1 and J is TRBJ2-7, with D unclear. V was trimmed by 6 bases and J by 5 bases, leaving 14 bases between them. The germline V gene has CDR1 MNHNS and CDR2 SASEGT. The CDR3 has 13 amino acids. The CDR3 here is CASSNDEVNEQYF. The CDR3 coding sequence is TGTGCCAGCAGCAATGATGAGGTCAACGAGCAGTACTTC.

This sequence joins TRBV5-6 and TRBJ1-1; D is unresolved. In germline, CDR1 is SGHDT, CDR2 YYEEEE. The V and J ends lost 8 bases and 0 bases respectively, with 14 bases between them. CDR3 length: 14 residues. In nucleotides, the CDR3 is TGTGCCAGTGCCTCCGGACTGTTGAACACTGAAGCTTTCTTT. Amino acid sequence: CASASGLLNTEAFF.

The chain joins TRBV9 to TRBJ2-3, with a weak D call TRBD2 (6 bases). The germline CDR1 and CDR2 sequences are SGDLS and YYNGEE. CDR3 length equals 15 residues. V lost 2 bases and J lost 2, with 12 bases in between. The CDR3 region has the DNA TGTGCCAGCAGCGTTCGGACTATACCCACAGATACGCAGTATTTT. Amino acids: CASSVRTIPTDTQYF.

The chain combines TRBV6-5 with TRBJ2-1; D gene ambiguous. Germline CDR1 is MNHEY and CDR2 is SVGAGI. The V end lost 8 bases, the J end lost 15 bases, and 17 bases lay between the germline ends. The CDR3 extends over 11 amino acids. The CDR3 coding sequence is TGTGCCAGCCGTATGGCTTCTGTGTGGTTCTTC. It is translated as CASRMASVWFF.

The J gene is TRBJ1-2, the V gene TRBV27; 8 bases match TRBD1. The CDR3 runs to 16 residues. CDR1 and CDR2 from the germline V gene are MNHEY and SMNVEV (reference sequence). V was clipped by 8 bases and J by 1 base; unmatched bases: 12. The CDR3 reads CASLPRTGIVNYGYTF. The CDR3 region has the DNA TGTGCCAGCCTACCCCGGACAGGGATTGTTAACTATGGCTACACCTTC.

The chain employs TRBV4-2 and TRBJ2-1; weak D call: TRBD2 (5 bases). This CDR3 spans 16 amino acids. Trimming took off 0 bases at V and 0 bases at J, with 9 bases between the two ends. Germline V gives CDR1 LGHNA, CDR2 YNFKEQ. CDR3 DNA: TGTGCCAGCAGCCAAGAGGTCCGGGGCTCCTACAATGAGCAGTTCTTC. Translating it yields CASSQEVRGSYNEQFF.

This chain links TRBV28 with TRBJ2-7; D is undetermined. CDR1 and CDR2 (germline): MDHEN, SYDVKM. CDR3 length equals 14 residues. Deletions cut 5 bases from V and 2 bases from J, with 13 bases between. The CDR3 reads CASSGAGRAYEQYF. CDR3 bases: TGTGCCAGCAGTGGAGCCGGCCGGGCCTACGAGCAGTACTTC.

The V and J genes are TRBV7-6 and TRBJ2-1; possible D gene TRBD2, 6 bases. V dropped 1 base and J dropped 5 bases, with 9 bases sitting between them. CDR3 size: 14 residues. Germline V gene sequence: CDR1 SGHVS, CDR2 FNYEAQ. The CDR3 loop reads CASSLGPGDNEQFF. For the CDR3, the DNA is TGTGCCAGCAGCTTAGGTCCGGGAGACAATGAGCAGTTCTTC.